Described below is a single T cell receptor beta chain sequence and its context. This record comes from a study of blood T cell repertoires in COVID-19. Across the whole study: The study drew acute and convalescent COVID-19 samples from the United States, Italy and Spain. Nucleic acid was either cDNA or gDNA, and it came from T cells, B-cell-depleted T cells, or PBMCs.

As originally analysed: It was from reference gene primer amplification that nucleated cell counts were estimated. TCRdb's copy holds only in-frame clones and misses some; the assay was immunoSEQ multiplex PCR. Clonal size and the V and J genes are those of that table, whereas D and trimming came from the DNA. This sample has over 100,000 clones, with 87% found just once. Specimen: peripheral blood. The receptor was derived from a man aged 45-65 years with active COVID-19.

The CDR3 sequence is CASSLGGRREETQYF. The CDR3, as DNA: TGTGCCAGCAGCTTAGGGGGGCGGCGCGAAGAGACCCAGTACTTC. The chain carries TRBV7-2 and TRBJ2-5; TRBD1 is a possible D gene (6 bases). From germline, CDR1 is SGHTA and CDR2 FQGNSA. This CDR3 is built from 15 residues. The V and J ends lost 1 base and 3 bases respectively, with 12 bases between them.